One and the same sample provided the 22 T cell receptor beta chains below, sequenced in a study of CD8+CD57+ T cells in acquired aplastic anemia. Patients included in sequencing had previously demonstrated CD8+CD57+ cell expansion by flow cytometry. Genomic DNA acted as the template from which TCR beta VDJ combination and CDR3 sequence profiling were carried out. TCRdb recomputed calls from the reads with MiXCR, one row per CDR3 protein. This sample carries approximately 190,000 distinct CDR3 sequences, 40% to 55% of them seen once, and the ten largest clones take about 9.5%. The sample was sorted CD4+, CD8+, or CD8+CD57+ T cells (not recorded which) from PBMCs. Receptors originate from a human donor with aplastic anemia.

The chain carries TRBV15 and TRBJ1-6; 9 bases are shared with TRBD1. The ends lost 0 bases at V and 7 bases at J; junction bases unmatched: 4. CDR1 is LNHNV and CDR2 is YYDKDF in the germline V gene (reference sequence). This CDR3 region has 16 residues. This CDR3 is CATSRDLTGGNSPLHF. The CDR3 bases are TGTGCCACCAGCAGAGATCTAACAGGGGGCAATTCACCCCTCCACTTT.

The V gene is TRBV12-3 or TRBV12-4, the J gene TRBJ2-3; D unresolved. The CDR3 is made up of 15 amino acids. V gave up 5 bases and J gave up 0 bases, with 12 bases separating them. The CDR3 protein is CASSPTAASTDTQYF. DNA for the CDR3: TGTGCCAGCAGTCCAACGGCAGCTAGCACAGATACGCAGTATTTT.

This clonotype was counted between two and nine times. The rearrangement uses TRBV29-1 and TRBJ2-3, with a possible D match to TRBD1 (6 bases). Trimming left V 6 bases short and J 0 bases short, with 10 bases between. Looked up from germline, CDR1 is SQVTM and CDR2 is ANQGSEA. This CDR3 is built from 13 residues. As DNA, the CDR3 is TGCAGCGTCAGGGGAACGAGCACAGATACGCAGTATTTT. Amino acids: CSVRGTSTDTQYF.

This clonotype was picked up a small number of times. Just one base apart from a much larger clone, this may be a read error. V and J are TRBV11-1 and TRBJ2-7, with D possibly called TRBD1 or TRBD2 (5 bases each). Germline CDR1 is SGHAT and CDR2 is FQDESV (reference sequence). The CDR3 runs to 16 residues. Trimming removed 5 bases from V and 3 bases from J, with 20 bases in between. The CDR3 nucleotides are TGTGCCAGCAGCCCGACATCGGGGCTAATATACTACGAGCAGTACTTC. Translated: CASSPTSGLIYYEQYF. The full variable domain, in which reference TRBV11-1 and TRBJ2-7 provide the parts outside the CDR3, is EAEVAQSPRYKITEKSQAVAFWCDPISGHATLYWYRQILGQGPELLVQFQDESVVDDSQLPKDRFSAERLKGVDSTLKIQPAELGDSAMYLCASSPTSGLIYYEQYFGPGTRLTVT.

This clonotype has a count of ten or more. The J gene is TRBJ2-2, the V gene TRBV9; D gene uncertain. With 3 bases removed from V and 1 base from J, the gap between germline ends came to 7 bases. Germline V CDR1 and CDR2: SGDLS, YYNGEE. CDR3 size: 14 residues. The DNA of the CDR3 is TGTGCCAGCAGCGCCGTCCTGAACACCGGGGAGCTGTTTTTT. Protein sequence: CASSAVLNTGELFF.

This clonotype has a count of ten or more. The chain uses TRBV4-1 and TRBJ2-7; 9 bases are a match to TRBD2. CDR1 and CDR2 from the germline V gene are MGHRA and YSYEKL. Germline trimming cut 2 bases from V and 1 base from J; bases unmatched to any gene: 6. The CDR3 sequence is 16 residues long. The CDR3 coding sequence is TGCGCCAGCAGCCAACCCCTAAGCGGGAGGTCCTACGAGCAGTACTTC. Translation: CASSQPLSGRSYEQYF.

To note about this clonotype: One end of the junction varies from germline; a read error may be responsible. The chain links TRBV20-1 to TRBJ1-2; D not resolved. CDR1 DFQATT and CDR2 SNEGSKA come from the germline V gene (reference sequence). CDR3 size: 12 residues. CDR3 residues: CSASLFSDGYIF. DNA of the CDR3: TGCAGTGCTAGCCTGTTTTCCGATGGCTACATCTTC.

The chain couples TRBV7-9 to TRBJ1-1, with D uncertain. The CDR3 length is 12 residues. The V and J ends lost 5 bases and 7 bases respectively, with 11 bases between them. Germline V lookup: CDR1 SEHNR, CDR2 FQNEAQ (reference sequence). DNA of the CDR3: TGTGCCAGCAGCATAGGGTTCCATGAAGCTTTCTTT. The encoded protein is CASSIGFHEAFF.

In the case of this clonotype: A much larger clone sits a single nucleotide away, making a read error possible. The chain carries TRBV30 and TRBJ1-6, with D hard to call. Germline CDR1 reads GTSNPN; CDR2 reads SVGIG (reference sequence). Trimming removed 8 bases at V and 11 bases at J, with 10 bases between. The CDR3 extends over 10 amino acids. CDR3 in amino acids: CARMRPPLHF. The CDR3 DNA is TGTGCCCGGATGCGCCCACCCCTCCACTTT.

This clonotype was seen repeatedly, ten times or more. The rearrangement joins TRBV25-1 to TRBJ1-1; 7 positions agree with TRBD1. The CDR3 runs to 14 residues. The V gene's germline CDR1 is MGHDK and CDR2 SYGVNS. J gave up 4 bases and V 4 bases, and 6 bases lay outside the gene matches. DNA for the CDR3: TGTGCCAGCAGTGCCTCGACAGGGCTCACTGAAGCTTTCTTT. Its translation: CASSASTGLTEAFF.

The chain couples TRBV27 to TRBJ1-4; D may be TRBD1 (5 bases). This CDR3 is 13 amino acids long. Trimming removed 3 bases from V and 8 bases from J, with 10 bases in between. From germline, CDR1 is MNHEY and CDR2 SMNVEV (reference sequence). The CDR3, as DNA: TGTGCCAGCAGTTTTGGCAGGGAGGAAAAACTGTTTTTT. Amino acid sequence: CASSFGREEKLFF.

The sample holds a few counts of this clonotype. The CDR3 DNA sequence: TGTGCCAGCTCACCACGTGACAGGGACAACTACGAGCAGTACTTC. Translation: CASSPRDRDNYEQYF. V and J are TRBV18 and TRBJ2-7; 7 positions match TRBD1. The CDR3 has 15 amino acids. J lost 3 bases, V lost 1 base, and 6 bases had no gene match. The V gene's germline CDR1 is KGHSH and CDR2 LQKENI.

This clonotype appeared many times. This chain connects TRBV7-2 to TRBJ1-1; possibly TRBD1 for D (6 bases). The CDR3 extends over 13 amino acids. The ends were cut back, 8 bases at V and 0 bases at J, with 10 bases in the middle. Germline-derived CDR1 and CDR2 are SGHTA and FQGNSA. For the CDR3, the DNA is TGTGCCAGCGGGGGGGGCATGAACACTGAAGCTTTCTTT. Its translation is CASGGGMNTEAFF.

This clonotype was recorded at least ten times. V usage is TRBV19 and J usage is TRBJ2-1, with 7 bases fitting TRBD1. The germline V gene encodes CDR1 LNHDA and CDR2 SQIVND (reference sequence). The CDR3 has 17 residues. V gave up 6 bases and J gave up 3 bases; unmatched junction bases: 14. This CDR3 is CASRLGGLRTSYNEQFF. For the CDR3, the DNA is TGTGCCAGTAGACTAGGGGGCCTAAGAACGAGCTACAATGAGCAGTTCTTC.

The count of this clonotype is one. J is TRBJ1-2 and V is TRBV9; D is ambiguous. Germline lookup yields CDR1 SGDLS and CDR2 YYNGEE. The ends were cut back, 2 bases at V and 3 bases at J, with 14 bases in the middle. This CDR3 region has 15 residues. Here the CDR3 DNA reads TGTGCCAGCAGCGTTGGACGGCTACCCTACTATGGCTACACCTTC. It is translated as CASSVGRLPYYGYTF. Together with reference TRBV9 and TRBJ1-2, the CDR3 gives the full variable domain: DSGVTQTPKHLITATGQRVTLRCSPRSGDLSVYWYQQSLDQGLQFLIQYYNGEERAKGNILERFSAQQFPDLHSELNLSSLELGDSALYFCASSVGRLPYYGYTFGSGTRLTVV.

This clonotype was seen many times. This rearrangement joins TRBV11-2 to TRBJ2-1; 10 nucleotides line up with TRBD2. The CDR3 sequence is 15 residues long. V dropped 2 bases and J dropped 7; count of bases not matched to a gene: 5. Germline CDR1 is SGHAT and CDR2 is FQNNGV. CDR3 sequence reads: CASSLWTSGRNEQFF. The CDR3 coding sequence is TGTGCCAGCAGCTTATGGACTAGCGGTCGGAATGAGCAGTTCTTC.

This clonotype was recorded only once. The V gene is TRBV7-9, the J gene TRBJ2-3; the D gene is possibly TRBD2 (6 bases). V lost 5 bases, J lost 6 bases, and 12 bases lay in between. The CDR3 sequence is 13 residues long. From germline, CDR1 is SEHNR and CDR2 FQNEAQ (reference sequence). The chain's CDR3 is CASSQSGPDTQYF. In DNA form, the CDR3 reads TGTGCCAGCAGCCAGAGCGGGCCCGATACGCAGTATTTT.

CDR3 in amino acids: CASSATVSYEQYF. CDR3 sequence (DNA): TGTGCCAGTAGTGCGACAGTCTCCTACGAGCAGTACTTC. V and J are TRBV19 and TRBJ2-7, with D perhaps matching TRBD1 (5 bases). Trimming cost V 5 bases and J 0 bases, with 8 bases left between them. Per germline, CDR1 LNHDA and CDR2 SQIVND (reference sequence). The CDR3 spans 13 residues.

The chain employs TRBV5-1 and TRBJ2-5; D call uncertain. Trimming removed 0 bases from V and 0 bases from J, with 6 bases in between. This CDR3 has 14 amino acids. CDR1 and CDR2 from the germline V gene are SGHRS and YFSETQ. CDR3 coding DNA: TGCGCCAGCAGCTTGGCCATGTACCAAGAGACCCAGTACTTC. This translates into CASSLAMYQETQYF.

Only a few counts were recorded for this clonotype. The chain uses TRBV20-1 and TRBJ1-1, with D uncertain. Trimming took 0 bases from V and 1 from J, leaving 6 bases between them. This CDR3 spans 13 amino acids. Per the germline V gene, CDR1 is DFQATT and CDR2 is SNEGSKA (reference sequence). The CDR3 nucleotides read TGCAGTGCTAGAGATTGGGGGAACACTGAAGCTTTCTTT. It encodes CSARDWGNTEAFF.

This clonotype was detected a few times. The CDR3 region is CAWRGEGANGYTF. The CDR3 region has the DNA TGTGCCTGGAGGGGGGAGGGGGCGAATGGCTACACCTTC. V usage is TRBV30 and J usage is TRBJ1-2; 7 positions match TRBD1. Germline CDR1 is GTSNPN and CDR2 is SVGIG (reference sequence). Trimming took 3 bases from V and 6 from J; bases not matched to a gene: 7. The CDR3 extends over 13 amino acids.

As for this clonotype: The junction departs from germline at one end; a sequencing error may be responsible. V gene TRBV7-6 combines with J gene TRBJ2-2; 8 positions match TRBD2. Germline-derived CDR1 and CDR2 are SGHVS and FNYEAQ. The CDR3 is made up of 17 amino acids. The CDR3 region has the DNA TGTGCCAGCAGTCCTCCAGCGGGAGTACCGAACACCAGGGAGCTGTTTTTT. This encodes CASSPPAGVPNTRELFF.